In this sample, the clone carrying this T cell receptor beta chain turned up once. What it binds is not known. The repertoire was sequenced with immunoSEQ multiplex PCR; TCRdb's copy has only in-frame clones and lacks some. Of approximately 110,000 clones in the sample, around 93% were seen once. The data originate from a study of OX40 agonist ivuxolimab in advanced cancers. General study findings and limits: The average count of expanded clones was higher among CD8+ T cells than among CD4+.

The receptor was isolated from an adult with an advanced solid tumor such as melanoma, head and neck, liver or kidney cancer. This material consisted of CD4+ or CD8+ T cells sorted from blood, taken in a trial of the OX40 agonist ivuxolimab.

The CDR3 region is CASSPRQGSYEQYF. CDR3 coding DNA: TGTGCCAGCTCACCAAGGCAGGGCTCTTACGAGCAGTACTTC. The chain combines TRBV18 with TRBJ2-7; possible D gene TRBD1, 5 bases. The V and J ends lost 2 bases and 4 bases respectively, with 12 bases between them. Germline V gene sequence: CDR1 KGHSH, CDR2 LQKENI. This CDR3 has 14 residues.